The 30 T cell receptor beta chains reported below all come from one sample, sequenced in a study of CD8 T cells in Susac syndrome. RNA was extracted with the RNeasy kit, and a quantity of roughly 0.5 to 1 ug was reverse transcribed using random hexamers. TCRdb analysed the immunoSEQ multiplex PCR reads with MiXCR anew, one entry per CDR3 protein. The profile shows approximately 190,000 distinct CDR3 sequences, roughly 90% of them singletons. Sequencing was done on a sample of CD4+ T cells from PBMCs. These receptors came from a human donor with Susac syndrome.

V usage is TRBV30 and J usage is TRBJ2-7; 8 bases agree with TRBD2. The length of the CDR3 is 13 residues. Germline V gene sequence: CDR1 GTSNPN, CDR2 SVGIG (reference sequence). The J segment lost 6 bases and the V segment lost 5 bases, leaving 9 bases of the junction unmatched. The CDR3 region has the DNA TGTGCCTGGGCCCCCGGGGGGGTGGGCGAGCAGTACTTC. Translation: CAWAPGGVGEQYF.

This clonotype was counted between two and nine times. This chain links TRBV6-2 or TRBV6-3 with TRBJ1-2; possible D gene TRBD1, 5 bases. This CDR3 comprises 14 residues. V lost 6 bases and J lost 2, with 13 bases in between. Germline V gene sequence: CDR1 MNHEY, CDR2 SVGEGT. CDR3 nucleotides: TGTGCCAGCAGATTCTCGGACACCAACTATGGCTACACCTTC. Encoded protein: CASRFSDTNYGYTF.

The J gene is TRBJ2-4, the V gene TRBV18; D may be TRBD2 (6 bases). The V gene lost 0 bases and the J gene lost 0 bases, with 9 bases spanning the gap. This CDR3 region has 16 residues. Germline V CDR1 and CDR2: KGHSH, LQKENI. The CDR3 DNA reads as TGTGCCAGCTCACCACCGCCGGGACTAGCCAAAAACATTCAGTACTTC. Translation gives CASSPPPGLAKNIQYF.

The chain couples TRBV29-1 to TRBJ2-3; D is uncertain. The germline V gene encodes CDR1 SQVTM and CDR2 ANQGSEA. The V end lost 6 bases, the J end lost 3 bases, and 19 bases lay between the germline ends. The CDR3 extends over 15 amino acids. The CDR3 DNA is TGCAGCGTCCGCGGCCGGCAGTGGAAGACAGATACGCAGTATTTT. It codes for CSVRGRQWKTDTQYF.

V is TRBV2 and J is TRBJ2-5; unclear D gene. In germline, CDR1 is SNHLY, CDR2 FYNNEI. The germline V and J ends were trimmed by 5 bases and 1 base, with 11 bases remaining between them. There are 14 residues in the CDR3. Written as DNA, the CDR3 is TGTGCCAGCAGTTATCGAAAAGCCCAAGAGACCCAGTACTTC. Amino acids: CASSYRKAQETQYF.

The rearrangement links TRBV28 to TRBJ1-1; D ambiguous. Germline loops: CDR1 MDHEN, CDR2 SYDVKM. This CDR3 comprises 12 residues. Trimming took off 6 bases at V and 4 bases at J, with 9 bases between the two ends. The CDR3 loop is CASSPRTTEAFF. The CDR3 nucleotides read TGTGCCAGCAGCCCTCGTACCACTGAAGCTTTCTTT.

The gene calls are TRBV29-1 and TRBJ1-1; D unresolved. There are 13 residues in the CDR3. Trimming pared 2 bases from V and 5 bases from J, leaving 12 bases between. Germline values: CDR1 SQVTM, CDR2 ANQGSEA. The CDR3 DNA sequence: TGCAGCGTTGAAAGGTCTGGGGTAACTGAAGCTTTCTTT. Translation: CSVERSGVTEAFF.

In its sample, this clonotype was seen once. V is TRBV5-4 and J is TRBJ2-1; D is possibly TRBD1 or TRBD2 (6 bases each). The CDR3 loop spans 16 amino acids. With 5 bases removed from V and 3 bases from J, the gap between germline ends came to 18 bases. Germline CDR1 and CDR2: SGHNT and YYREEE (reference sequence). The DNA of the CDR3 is TGTGCCAGCAGACGTCTGGGGGGCCGGGTCTACAATGAGCAGTTCTTC. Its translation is CASRRLGGRVYNEQFF.

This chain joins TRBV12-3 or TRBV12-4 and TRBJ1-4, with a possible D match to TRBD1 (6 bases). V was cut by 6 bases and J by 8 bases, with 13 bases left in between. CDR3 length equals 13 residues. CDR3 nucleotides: TGTGCCAGCAGGAACAGGGAGGAAGAAAAACTGTTTTTT. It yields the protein CASRNREEEKLFF.

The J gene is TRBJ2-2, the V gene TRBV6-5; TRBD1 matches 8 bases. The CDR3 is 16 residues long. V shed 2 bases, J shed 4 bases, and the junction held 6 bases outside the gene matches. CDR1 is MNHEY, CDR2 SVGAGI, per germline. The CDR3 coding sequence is TGTGCCAGCAGTTACCATGGACAGGGTGTCACCGGGGAGCTGTTTTTT. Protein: CASSYHGQGVTGELFF.

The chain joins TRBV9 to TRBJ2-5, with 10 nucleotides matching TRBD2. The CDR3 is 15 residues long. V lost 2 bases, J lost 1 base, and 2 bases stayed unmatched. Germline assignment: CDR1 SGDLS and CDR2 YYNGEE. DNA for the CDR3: TGTGCCAGCAGCGTCCTAGCGGGGGTCCAAGAGACCCAGTACTTC. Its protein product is CASSVLAGVQETQYF.

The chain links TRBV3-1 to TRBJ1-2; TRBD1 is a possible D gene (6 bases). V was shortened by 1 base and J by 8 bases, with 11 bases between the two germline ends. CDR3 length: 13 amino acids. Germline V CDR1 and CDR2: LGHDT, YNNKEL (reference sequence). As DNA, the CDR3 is TGTGCCAGCAGCCAAGGGGGGGGCAACGGCTACACCTTC. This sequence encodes CASSQGGGNGYTF. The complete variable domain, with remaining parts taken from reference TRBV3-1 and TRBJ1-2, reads DTAVSQTPKYLVTQMGNDKSIKCEQNLGHDTMYWYKQDSKKFLKIMFSYNNKELIINETVPNRFSPKSPDKAHLNLHINSLELGDSAVYFCASSQGGGNGYTFGSGTRLTVV.

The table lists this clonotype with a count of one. The CDR3 reads CSARVGVTEAFF. For the CDR3, the DNA is TGCAGTGCTAGAGTGGGGGTCACTGAAGCTTTCTTT. The chain couples TRBV20-1 to TRBJ1-1; D possibly corresponds to TRBD1 (5 bases). From germline, CDR1 is DFQATT and CDR2 SNEGSKA (reference sequence). This CDR3 has 12 amino acids. Trimming took 1 base from V and 4 from J, leaving 7 bases between them.

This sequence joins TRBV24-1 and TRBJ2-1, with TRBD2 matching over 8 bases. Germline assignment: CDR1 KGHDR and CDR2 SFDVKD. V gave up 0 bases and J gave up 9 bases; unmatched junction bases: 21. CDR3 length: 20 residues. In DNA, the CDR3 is TGTGCCACCAGTGATTTGCTTATGGGACTAGTGGTTCCGGTCTTCGGTGAGCAGTTCTTC. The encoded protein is CATSDLLMGLVVPVFGEQFF.

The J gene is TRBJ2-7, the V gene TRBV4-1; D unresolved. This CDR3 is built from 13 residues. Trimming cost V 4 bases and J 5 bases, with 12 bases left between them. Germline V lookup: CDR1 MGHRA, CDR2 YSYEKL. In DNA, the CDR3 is TGCGCCAGCAGCCCTGTGGGGAACCACGAGCAGTACTTC. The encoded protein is CASSPVGNHEQYF.

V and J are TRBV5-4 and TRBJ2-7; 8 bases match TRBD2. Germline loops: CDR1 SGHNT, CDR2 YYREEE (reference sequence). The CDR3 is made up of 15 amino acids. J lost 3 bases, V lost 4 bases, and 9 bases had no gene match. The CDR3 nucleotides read TGTGCCAGCAGCGTCGGGACTAGTATACACTACGAGCAGTACTTC. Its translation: CASSVGTSIHYEQYF.

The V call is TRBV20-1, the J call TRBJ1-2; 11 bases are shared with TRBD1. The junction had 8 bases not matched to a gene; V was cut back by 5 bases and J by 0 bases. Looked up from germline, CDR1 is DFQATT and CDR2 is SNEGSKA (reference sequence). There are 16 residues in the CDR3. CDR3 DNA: TGCAGTGCTCACAAAGGACAGGGGGCGACTAACTATGGCTACACCTTC. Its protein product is CSAHKGQGATNYGYTF.

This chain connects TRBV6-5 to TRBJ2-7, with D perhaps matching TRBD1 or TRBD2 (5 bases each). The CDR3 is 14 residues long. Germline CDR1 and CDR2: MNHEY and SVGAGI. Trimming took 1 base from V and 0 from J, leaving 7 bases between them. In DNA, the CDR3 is TGTGCCAGCAGTTACTGGGGGAGCTCCTACGAGCAGTACTTC. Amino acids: CASSYWGSSYEQYF.

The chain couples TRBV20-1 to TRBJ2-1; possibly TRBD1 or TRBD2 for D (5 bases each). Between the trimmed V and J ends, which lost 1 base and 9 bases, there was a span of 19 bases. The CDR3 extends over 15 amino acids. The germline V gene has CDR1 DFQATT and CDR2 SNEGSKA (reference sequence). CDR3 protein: CSARAGASSYAEQFF. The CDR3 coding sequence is TGCAGTGCTAGAGCCGGGGCCTCCAGTTATGCTGAGCAGTTCTTC.

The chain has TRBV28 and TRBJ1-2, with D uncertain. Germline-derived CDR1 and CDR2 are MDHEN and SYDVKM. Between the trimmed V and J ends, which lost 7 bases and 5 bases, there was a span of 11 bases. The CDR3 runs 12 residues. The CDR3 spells CASNGPGYGYTF. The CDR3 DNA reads TGTGCCAGCAACGGTCCCGGGTATGGCTACACCTTC.

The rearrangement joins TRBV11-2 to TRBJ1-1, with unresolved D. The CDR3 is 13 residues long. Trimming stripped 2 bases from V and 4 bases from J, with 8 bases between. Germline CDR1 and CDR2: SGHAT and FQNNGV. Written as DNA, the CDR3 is TGTGCCAGCAGCTTACACGTTAGCACTGAAGCTTTCTTT. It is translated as CASSLHVSTEAFF.

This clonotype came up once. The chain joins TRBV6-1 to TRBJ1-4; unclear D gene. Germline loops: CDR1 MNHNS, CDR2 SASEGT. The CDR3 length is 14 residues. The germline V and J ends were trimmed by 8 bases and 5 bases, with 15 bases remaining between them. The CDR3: CASLAGPLNEKLFF. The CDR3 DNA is TGTGCCAGCCTAGCCGGGCCGCTCAATGAAAAACTGTTTTTT.

The CDR3 nucleotides are TGTGCCAGTAGTTTAGCGGGCGTGGTTACTGAGCAGTTCTTC. This encodes CASSLAGVVTEQFF. V and J are TRBV19 and TRBJ2-1; 7 bases fit TRBD2. Trimming removed 5 bases from V and 9 bases from J; junction bases left unmatched: 10. Germline V gene lookup returns CDR1 LNHDA and CDR2 SQIVND (reference sequence). The CDR3 is 14 residues long. Full variable domain (remainder filled in from reference TRBV19 and TRBJ2-1): DGGITQSPKYLFRKEGQNVTLSCEQNLNHDAMYWYRQDPGQGLRLIYYSQIVNDFQKGDIAEGYSVSREKKESFPLTVTSAQKNPTAFYLCASSLAGVVTEQFFGPGTRLTVL.

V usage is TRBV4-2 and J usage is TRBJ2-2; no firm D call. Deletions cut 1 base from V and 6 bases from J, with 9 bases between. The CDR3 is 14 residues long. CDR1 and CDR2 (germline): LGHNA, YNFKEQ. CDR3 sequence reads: CASSQVGSPGELFF. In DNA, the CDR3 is TGTGCCAGCAGCCAAGTGGGGTCCCCCGGGGAGCTGTTTTTT.

The CDR3, as DNA: TGTGCCAGCAGCACGACAGGGAACACTGAAGCTTTCTTT. This sequence encodes CASSTTGNTEAFF. The chain links TRBV6-1 to TRBJ1-1; TRBD1 might be the D (6 bases). With 6 bases removed from V and 1 base from J, the gap between germline ends came to 9 bases. Germline CDR1 is MNHNS and CDR2 is SASEGT. This CDR3 comprises 13 residues.

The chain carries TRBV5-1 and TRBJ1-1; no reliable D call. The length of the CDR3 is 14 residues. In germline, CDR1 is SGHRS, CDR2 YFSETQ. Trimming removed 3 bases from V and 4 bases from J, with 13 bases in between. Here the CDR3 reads CASSSGSAPTEAFF. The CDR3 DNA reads TGCGCCAGCAGCTCAGGTTCCGCCCCCACTGAAGCTTTCTTT.

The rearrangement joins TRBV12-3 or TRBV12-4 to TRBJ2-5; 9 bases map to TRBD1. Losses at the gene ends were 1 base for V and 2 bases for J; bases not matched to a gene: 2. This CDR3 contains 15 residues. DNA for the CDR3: TGTGCCAGCAGTTTAGGGGACAGGGATCAAGAGACCCAGTACTTC. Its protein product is CASSLGDRDQETQYF.

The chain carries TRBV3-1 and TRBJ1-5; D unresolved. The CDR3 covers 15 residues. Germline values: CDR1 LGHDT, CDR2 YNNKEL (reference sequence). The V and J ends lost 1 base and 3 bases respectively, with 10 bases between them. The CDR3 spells CASSQGGRTNQPQHF. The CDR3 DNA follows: TGTGCCAGCAGCCAAGGAGGGAGGACCAATCAGCCCCAGCATTTT.

In DNA form, the CDR3 reads TGTGCCAGCAGGGAGGACGGGTATGCAACTAATGAAAAACTGTTTTTT. Translated, it gives CASREDGYATNEKLFF. V and J are TRBV27 and TRBJ1-4; no reliable D call. Germline CDR1 reads MNHEY; CDR2 reads SMNVEV (reference sequence). The CDR3 has 16 residues. V was shortened by 6 bases and J by 0 bases, with 14 bases between the two germline ends.

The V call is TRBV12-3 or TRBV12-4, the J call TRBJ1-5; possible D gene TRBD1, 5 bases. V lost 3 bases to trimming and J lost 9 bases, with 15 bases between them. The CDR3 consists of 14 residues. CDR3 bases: TGTGCCAGCAGTTTCTCTACAGGACCGGGGCCCCAGCATTTT. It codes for CASSFSTGPGPQHF.